The clone carrying this T cell receptor beta chain has just one count. CDR1 and CDR2 from the germline V gene are LGHNA and YNFKEQ. CDR3 length: 15 amino acids. Trimming shortened V by 0 bases and J by 2 bases, and 11 bases separated the two germline ends. The sample belongs to a study of T-cell reconstitution after alpha-beta-depleted transplantation in children. A library of TCRbeta sequences, prepared with unique molecular identifiers, was generated. Each CDR3 protein is one row after TCRdb ran MiXCR on the PCR reads. The sample lists 500,000 or so distinct CDR3 sequences; more than 9.5% were seen once.

Sequencing was performed on PBMCs, mostly from graft donor cells, taken 180 days after TCRalphabeta/CD19-depleted stem cell transplant. This sequence was found in a female patient aged 2 to 10 who had a stem cell transplant for aplastic anemia, so the T cells may come from the graft donor. J is TRBJ2-7 and V is TRBV4-2; either TRBD1 or TRBD2 may fit D (6 bases each). This CDR3 is CASSQERDNPYEQYF. The CDR3, as DNA: TGTGCCAGCAGCCAAGAGCGGGACAATCCCTACGAGCAGTACTTC.